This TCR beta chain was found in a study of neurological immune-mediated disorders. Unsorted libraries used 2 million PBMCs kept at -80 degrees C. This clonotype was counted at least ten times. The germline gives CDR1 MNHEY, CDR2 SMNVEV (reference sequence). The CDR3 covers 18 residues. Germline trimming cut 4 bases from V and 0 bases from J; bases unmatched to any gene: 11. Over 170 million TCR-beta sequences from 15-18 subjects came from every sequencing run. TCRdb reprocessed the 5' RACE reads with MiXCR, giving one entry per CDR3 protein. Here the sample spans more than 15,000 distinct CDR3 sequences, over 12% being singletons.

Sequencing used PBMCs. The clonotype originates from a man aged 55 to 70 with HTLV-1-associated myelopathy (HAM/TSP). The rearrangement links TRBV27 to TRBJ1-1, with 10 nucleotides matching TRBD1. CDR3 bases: TGTGCCAGCAGTTACTTGGGGACAGGGGCGGTCTTGAACACTGAAGCTTTCTTT. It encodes CASSYLGTGAVLNTEAFF.